The clone carrying this T cell receptor (beta chain) was detected only a few times. What it binds is unknown. The unexposed donors gave CD4+ T cells in about 2011-2018, prior to COVID-19. CD4+ T cells were isolated from the cells after less than 13 days of culture. Testing used SARS-CoV-2 S/N and four cold-coronavirus spikes on unexposed-donor CD4+ T cells, cells permitting. These data belong to a study of CD4 T cells in relation to SARS-CoV-2 and coronaviruses. Overall study results and limits: Compared with monoreactive clones, crossreactive clones showed significantly weaker SARS-CoV-2 expansion.

Germline CDR1 and CDR2: LNHDA and SQIVND (reference sequence). The CDR3 has 13 amino acids. J gave up 7 bases and V 8 bases, and 5 bases lay outside the gene matches. The method was immunoSEQ multiplex PCR; TCRdb's version includes in-frame clones alone and lacks a portion of them. This sample yields about 20,000 clones, of which around 72% are seen a single time; roughly a sixth belongs to the top ten. The receptor was isolated from a human donor in good health. Sequencing used CD4+ T cells from PBMCs, cultured in vitro. This chain uses TRBV19 with TRBJ2-2, with 9 bases lining up with TRBD1. CDR3 DNA: TGTGCCAGTTCGGGACAGGGAAGCGGGGAGCTGTTTTTT. This translates into CASSGQGSGELFF.